This TCR beta chain was sequenced in a study of vaccination and CD4 T cells after COVID-19. On the study more broadly: There were six male and four female convalescents, and two of them were Hispanic.

Treatment reported: approximately 9-day PBMC culture with coronavirus spike peptide pools or control peptides (ViraFEST assay). Fresh IL-2 medium replaced half the culture medium on days 3 and 7. Cultured CD4+ T cell DNA underwent sequencing with the Oncomine TCR Beta short-read assay. MiXCR, applied by TCRdb to the PCR reads, yields one record per CDR3 protein. The sample shows around 15,000 distinct CDR3 sequences, approximately 67% of them seen only once. V dropped 8 bases and J dropped 5 bases, with 24 bases sitting between them. CDR3 size: 16 residues. Germline V CDR1 and CDR2: MNHEY, SMNVEV (reference sequence). Of note for this clonotype: Its antigen is not identified.

This clonotype originated in a human donor who had recovered from COVID-19. Material for sequencing was CD4+ T cells from blood, cultured in vitro. V gene TRBV27 combines with J gene TRBJ1-2; D is possibly TRBD1 (6 bases). CDR3 nucleotides: TGTGCCAGCTCCGGCGGCCAGGGGCTCTTGGGGTATGGCTACACCTTC. Protein: CASSGGQGLLGYGYTF.